This is a list of T cell receptor beta chains from one sample in a study of T cells in Graves' hyperthyroidism and ophthalmopathy. MiXCR, run by TCRdb on the multiplex PCR reads, gives a single entry per CDR3 protein. The sample lists a few hundred thousand distinct CDR3 sequences, 14% occurring once. Sequencing input: blood. The receptor set was obtained from a woman between 25 and 40 years old with Graves' ophthalmopathy. The CDR3 runs from the conserved cysteine through the conserved F or W. The D gene is left open where the match is weak. For some rows the clone size is stated as once, few or many, or as a class when expanded; others skip it.

d_gene: TRBD1; j_gene: TRBJ2-1; abundance: many; v_gene: TRBV12-3/TRBV12-4; CDR3aa: CASSGTGYYNEQFF; CDR3nt: TGTGCCAGCAGCGGGACAGGATATTACAATGAGCAGTTCTTC
d_gene: TRBD1; j_gene: TRBJ2-7; abundance: few; v_gene: TRBV20-1; CDR3aa: CSARGNPGQDYEQYF; CDR3nt: TGCAGTGCTAGAGGAAACCCGGGACAGGACTACGAGCAGTACTTC
d_gene: NA; j_gene: TRBJ1-2; abundance: many; v_gene: TRBV5-1; CDR3aa: CASSLEVGSFYGYTF; CDR3nt: TGCGCCAGCAGCTTGGAGGTCGGATCATTCTATGGCTACACCTTC
d_gene: NA; j_gene: TRBJ1-3; abundance: many; v_gene: TRBV13; CDR3aa: CASSSGTNSGNTIYF; CDR3nt: TGTGCCAGCAGCTCCGGGACAAACTCTGGAAACACCATATATTTT
d_gene: NA; j_gene: TRBJ2-1; abundance: many; v_gene: TRBV7-3; CDR3aa: CASSLIPDEQFF; CDR3nt: TGTGCCAGCAGCTTAATTCCGGATGAGCAGTTCTTC
d_gene: NA; j_gene: TRBJ2-3; abundance: NA; v_gene: TRBV4-2; CDR3aa: CASSQELKRSTDTQYF; CDR3nt: TGTGCCAGCAGCCAAGAGCTAAAGCGGAGCACAGATACGCAGTATTTT
d_gene: NA; j_gene: TRBJ1-4; abundance: few; v_gene: TRBV4-1; CDR3aa: CASSQGYSGFEKLFF; CDR3nt: TGCGCCAGCAGCCAAGGGTACAGTGGCTTTGAAAAACTGTTTTTT
d_gene: NA; j_gene: TRBJ1-4; abundance: many; v_gene: TRBV30; CDR3aa: CALDMSEKLFF; CDR3nt: TGTGCCTTGGACATGTCGGAAAAACTGTTTTTT
d_gene: TRBD1; j_gene: TRBJ1-2; abundance: NA; v_gene: TRBV6-1; CDR3aa: CASSERQGYYGYTF; CDR3nt: TGTGCCAGCAGTGAGAGACAGGGGTACTATGGCTACACCTTC
d_gene: NA; j_gene: TRBJ1-1; abundance: NA; v_gene: TRBV4-1; CDR3aa: CASSQDVGGNTEAFF; CDR3nt: TGCGCCAGCAGCCAAGACGTGGGCGGGAACACTGAAGCTTTCTTT
d_gene: TRBD1; j_gene: TRBJ2-7; abundance: NA; v_gene: TRBV5-4; CDR3aa: CASSLGDRGFFYEQYF; CDR3nt: TGTGCCAGCAGCTTGGGAGACAGGGGGTTTTTCTACGAGCAGTACTTC
d_gene: TRBD2; j_gene: TRBJ2-3; abundance: few; v_gene: TRBV30; CDR3aa: CARDGGSTDTQYF; CDR3nt: TGTGCCCGCGACGGGGGGAGCACAGATACGCAGTATTTT
d_gene: NA; j_gene: TRBJ2-3; abundance: many; v_gene: TRBV12-3/TRBV12-4; CDR3aa: CASRAGQRVLPDTQYF; CDR3nt: TGTGCCAGCAGGGCTGGACAGCGAGTGCTTCCAGATACGCAGTATTTT
d_gene: TRBD1; j_gene: TRBJ1-6; abundance: many; v_gene: TRBV18; CDR3aa: CASSPLDRGNSPLHF; CDR3nt: TGTGCCAGCTCACCATTGGACAGGGGCAATTCACCCCTCCACTTT
d_gene: TRBD1; j_gene: TRBJ2-1; abundance: many; v_gene: TRBV7-9; CDR3aa: CASSFPDGQGAGNEQFF; CDR3nt: TGTGCCAGCAGCTTCCCCGACGGGCAGGGGGCGGGCAATGAGCAGTTCTTC
d_gene: NA; j_gene: TRBJ2-2; abundance: many; v_gene: TRBV9; CDR3aa: CASSVEGARGTGELFF; CDR3nt: TGTGCCAGCAGCGTAGAAGGGGCGCGGGGCACCGGGGAGCTGTTTTTT
d_gene: NA; j_gene: TRBJ2-1; abundance: NA; v_gene: TRBV27; CDR3aa: CASSAYDYNEQFF; CDR3nt: TGTGCCAGCAGTGCTTACGACTACAATGAGCAGTTCTTC
d_gene: TRBD1; j_gene: TRBJ2-5; abundance: many; v_gene: TRBV20-1; CDR3aa: CSARDGTGRETQYF; CDR3nt: TGCAGTGCTAGAGACGGGACAGGGAGGGAGACCCAGTACTTC
d_gene: NA; j_gene: TRBJ2-5; abundance: many; v_gene: TRBV9; CDR3aa: CASSVYRDQETQYF; CDR3nt: TGTGCCAGCAGCGTATATAGGGACCAAGAGACCCAGTACTTC
d_gene: NA; j_gene: TRBJ1-5; abundance: NA; v_gene: TRBV19; CDR3aa: CASTGRSQPQHF; CDR3nt: TGTGCCAGTACAGGACGAAGTCAGCCCCAGCATTTT
d_gene: NA; j_gene: TRBJ1-2; abundance: few; v_gene: TRBV29-1; CDR3aa: CSADPGQGYGYTF; CDR3nt: TGCAGCGCAGACCCAGGGCAGGGCTATGGCTACACCTTC
d_gene: NA; j_gene: TRBJ2-1; abundance: many; v_gene: TRBV6-1; CDR3aa: CATSRAPEYNEQFF; CDR3nt: TGTGCCACGTCCAGGGCGCCCGAATACAATGAGCAGTTCTTC
d_gene: NA; j_gene: TRBJ2-2; abundance: many; v_gene: TRBV27; CDR3aa: CASSPPFGGTGELFF; CDR3nt: TGTGCCAGCAGTCCCCCGTTCGGGGGCACCGGGGAGCTGTTTTTT
d_gene: TRBD2; j_gene: TRBJ2-3; abundance: NA; v_gene: TRBV10-3; CDR3aa: CAISRQLAGAGDTQYF; CDR3nt: TGTGCCATCAGTAGACAACTAGCGGGGGCCGGAGATACGCAGTATTTT
d_gene: TRBD1; j_gene: TRBJ1-5; abundance: NA; v_gene: TRBV29-1; CDR3aa: CSVAGGMSQPQHF; CDR3nt: TGCAGCGTTGCAGGGGGCATGAGTCAGCCCCAGCATTTT
d_gene: TRBD1; j_gene: TRBJ2-1; abundance: many; v_gene: TRBV12-3/TRBV12-4; CDR3aa: CASSFSGQGVPEQFF; CDR3nt: TGTGCCAGCAGTTTTAGTGGACAGGGGGTTCCTGAGCAGTTCTTC